Below, one T cell receptor (beta chain) is given with its context. The antigen is undetermined. The sample belongs to a study of T cell responses to AZD1222 COVID-19 vaccine. Overall study results and limits: Seropositive status at baseline applied to only 5 or 6 AZD1222 recipients.

Clones were sequenced by immunoSEQ multiplex PCR, and TCRdb holds only the in-frame ones, with some missing. Of 150,000 to 200,000 clones listed, approximately 92% were seen once; the top ten hold 3.6%. Germline V gene data show CDR1 as SGHNT and CDR2 as YYREEE (reference sequence). Trimming cost V 4 bases and J 4 bases, with 17 bases left between them. The CDR3 length is 15 residues. This TCR came from an adult who received the MenACWY meningococcal vaccine as a control. The chain carries TRBV5-4 and TRBJ1-1, with D hard to call. This sample comprised peripheral blood, obtained 28 days after the second dose of the MenACWY control vaccine. CDR3 sequence reads: CASSPFDRPGTEAFF. The CDR3 nucleotides read TGTGCCAGCAGCCCCTTCGATAGACCGGGCACTGAAGCTTTCTTT.